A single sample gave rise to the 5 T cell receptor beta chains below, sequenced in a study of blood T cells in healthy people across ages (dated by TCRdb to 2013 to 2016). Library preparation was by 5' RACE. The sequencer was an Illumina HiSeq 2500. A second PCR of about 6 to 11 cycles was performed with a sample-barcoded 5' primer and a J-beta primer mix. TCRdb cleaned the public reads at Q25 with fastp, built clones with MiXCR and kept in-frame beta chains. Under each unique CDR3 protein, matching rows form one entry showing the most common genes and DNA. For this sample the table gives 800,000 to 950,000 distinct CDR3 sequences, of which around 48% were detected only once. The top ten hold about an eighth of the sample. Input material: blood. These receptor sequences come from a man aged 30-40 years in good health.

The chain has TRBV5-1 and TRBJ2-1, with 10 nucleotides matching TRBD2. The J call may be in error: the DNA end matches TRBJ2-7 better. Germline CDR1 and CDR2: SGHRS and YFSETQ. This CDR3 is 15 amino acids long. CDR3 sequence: CASSLSGRGSNEQYF. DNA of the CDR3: TGCGCCAGCAGCTTGAGCGGGAGGGGGAGCAATGAGCAGTACTTC.

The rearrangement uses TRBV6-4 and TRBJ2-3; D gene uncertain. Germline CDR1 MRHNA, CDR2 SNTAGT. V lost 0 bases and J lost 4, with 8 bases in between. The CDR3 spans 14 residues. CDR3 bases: TGTGCCAGCAGTGACTCGATTGGAGCAGATACGCAGTATTTT. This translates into CASSDSIGADTQYF.

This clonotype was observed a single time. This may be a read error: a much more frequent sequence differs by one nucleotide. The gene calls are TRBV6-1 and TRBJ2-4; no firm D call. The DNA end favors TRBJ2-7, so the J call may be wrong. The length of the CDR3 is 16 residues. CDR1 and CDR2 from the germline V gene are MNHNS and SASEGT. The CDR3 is CASSEALGLTLDEQYF. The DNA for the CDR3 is TGTGCCAGCAGTGAAGCCCTAGGCTTGACTCTCGACGAGCAGTACTTC.

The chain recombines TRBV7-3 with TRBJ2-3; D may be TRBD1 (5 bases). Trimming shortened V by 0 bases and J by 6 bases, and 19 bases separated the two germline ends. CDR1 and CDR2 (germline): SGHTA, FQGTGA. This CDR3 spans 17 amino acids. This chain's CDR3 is CASSLTLSGAGRDTQYF. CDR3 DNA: TGTGCCAGCAGCTTAACGTTAAGTGGGGCCGGTCGCGATACGCAGTATTTT.

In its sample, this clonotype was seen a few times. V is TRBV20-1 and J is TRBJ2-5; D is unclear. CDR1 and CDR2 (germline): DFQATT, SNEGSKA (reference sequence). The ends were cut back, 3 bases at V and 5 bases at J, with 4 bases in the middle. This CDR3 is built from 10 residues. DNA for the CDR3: TGCAGTGCTAGTGTGGAGACCCAGTACTTC. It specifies CSASVETQYF.